These 25 T cell receptor beta chains share one sample of origin, sequenced in a study of long-term antiretroviral therapy in people with HIV. Sequencing relied on immunoSEQ assay v3.0, run at survey level. Sequenced by immunoSEQ multiplex PCR; TCRdb stores in-frame clones only, minus some. This table holds approximately 20,000 clones, approximately 90% found once. The sequences come from unsorted PBMCs, collected 4.2 years after starting antiretroviral therapy. Every receptor here comes from a man aged 50 or older with HIV.

This chain joins TRBV11-2 and TRBJ2-7; 14 nucleotides line up with TRBD2. This CDR3 is built from 16 residues. Looked up from germline, CDR1 is SGHAT and CDR2 is FQNNGV. V lost 5 bases, J lost 2 bases, and 5 bases stayed unmatched. The CDR3, as DNA: TGTGCCAGCAGCGACCTGGGACTAGCGGGGGCCTACGAGCAGTACTTC. As protein: CASSDLGLAGAYEQYF.

V and J are TRBV5-6 and TRBJ2-6; D uncertain. In germline, CDR1 is SGHDT, CDR2 YYEEEE. CDR3 length equals 17 residues. V was pared by 2 bases and J by 0 bases, with 12 bases between. The CDR3 DNA reads as TGTGCCAGCAGCTTTCCATCCTCTGTCTCTGGGGCCAACGTCCTGACTTTC. This codes for CASSFPSSVSGANVLTF. The full variable domain, with the rest looked up from reference TRBV5-6 and TRBJ2-6, is DAGVTQSPTHLIKTRGQQVTLRCSPKSGHDTVSWYQQALGQGPQFIFQYYEEEERQRGNFPDRFSGHQFPNYSSELNVNALLLGDSALYLCASSFPSSVSGANVLTFGAGSRLTVL.

V gene TRBV18 combines with J gene TRBJ1-4; TRBD1 might be the D (5 bases). The V and J ends lost 0 bases and 8 bases respectively, with 16 bases between them. The V gene's germline CDR1 is KGHSH and CDR2 LQKENI. This CDR3 is built from 16 residues. CDR3: CASSPPTGGTGEKLFF. DNA of the CDR3: TGTGCCAGCTCACCACCGACGGGGGGAACGGGAGAAAAACTGTTTTTT.

J is TRBJ2-3 and V is TRBV30; 15 bases agree with TRBD2. After removal of 5 bases from V and 1 base from J, the junction contained 7 bases not matched to a gene. The CDR3 spans 17 residues. Per germline, CDR1 GTSNPN and CDR2 SVGIG (reference sequence). For the CDR3, the DNA is TGTGCCTGGGGAAAAGGGACTAGCGGGGGGCGCACAGATACGCAGTATTTT. Translation gives CAWGKGTSGGRTDTQYF.

The chain combines TRBV4-3 with TRBJ2-3, with TRBD2 matching over 10 bases. The germline V gene encodes CDR1 LGHNA and CDR2 YSLEER. V lost 0 bases and J lost 5; bases outside the gene matches: 8. The CDR3 is 17 residues long. The CDR3 loop reads CASSQESQRGGVDTQYF. The DNA of the CDR3 is TGCGCCAGCAGCCAAGAATCCCAGCGGGGGGGCGTAGATACGCAGTATTTT.

This chain connects TRBV29-1 to TRBJ2-4; D may match TRBD1 or TRBD2 (6 bases each). This CDR3 is built from 15 residues. The germline V gene encodes CDR1 SQVTM and CDR2 ANQGSEA. Trimming removed 0 bases at V and 1 base at J, with 10 bases between. The DNA for the CDR3 is TGCAGCGTTGAAGATAGGGGGGTCGCCAAAAACATTCAGTACTTC. Its protein is CSVEDRGVAKNIQYF.

The chain combines TRBV5-4 with TRBJ1-3, with 7 bases lining up with TRBD1. Germline CDR1 SGHNT, CDR2 YYREEE (reference sequence). This CDR3 comprises 16 residues. V lost 4 bases, J lost 2 bases, and 9 bases stayed unmatched. The CDR3 protein is CASSSPGGTAGNTIYF. Here the CDR3 DNA reads TGTGCCAGCAGCAGTCCAGGGGGGACCGCTGGAAACACCATATATTTT.

V usage is TRBV12-5 and J usage is TRBJ2-7; the match to TRBD1 covers 10 bases. The germline CDR1 and CDR2 sequences are LGHNT and FRNRAP. The V gene end was trimmed by 0 bases and the J gene end by 6 bases; junction bases not matched to a gene: 8. This CDR3 is built from 16 residues. CDR3 region: CASGLVTGGLEGEQYF. The CDR3 DNA follows: TGTGCTAGTGGTTTGGTGACAGGGGGCTTGGAGGGCGAGCAGTACTTC.

V and J are TRBV19 and TRBJ1-3, with 7 bases lining up with TRBD1. In germline, CDR1 is LNHDA, CDR2 SQIVND (reference sequence). The trim removed 5 bases at V and 1 base at J, leaving 5 bases unmatched. This CDR3 contains 15 residues. The CDR3 sequence: CASSFTGQSGNTIYF. The DNA of the CDR3 is TGTGCCAGTAGTTTCACGGGACAGTCTGGAAACACCATATATTTT.

The rearrangement joins TRBV7-9 to TRBJ1-1, with D maybe TRBD1 (6 bases). Germline V gene sequence: CDR1 SEHNR, CDR2 FQNEAQ (reference sequence). V shed 2 bases and J shed 5 bases, with 9 bases lying between them. The CDR3 consists of 13 residues. CDR3 sequence: CASSLQGKTEAFF. CDR3 coding DNA: TGTGCCAGCAGCTTACAGGGGAAAACTGAAGCTTTCTTT.

The gene calls are TRBV5-4 and TRBJ2-3, with 9 bases aligning to TRBD2. Germline CDR1 and CDR2: SGHNT and YYREEE (reference sequence). The trim removed 3 bases at V and 2 bases at J, leaving 4 bases unmatched. The CDR3 spans 15 residues. This CDR3 reads CASSSTSGPTDTQYF. Written as DNA, the CDR3 is TGTGCCAGCAGCTCTACTAGCGGGCCCACAGATACGCAGTATTTT.

The V call is TRBV10-3, the J call TRBJ1-4; D might be TRBD1 (5 bases). CDR1 and CDR2 (germline): ENHRY, SYGVKD. Between the trimmed V and J ends, which lost 5 bases and 5 bases, there was a span of 9 bases. The CDR3 loop spans 13 amino acids. This CDR3 reads CAISRDRNEKLFF. The CDR3 bases are TGTGCCATCAGTAGGGACCGCAATGAAAAACTGTTTTTT.

The chain uses TRBV2 and TRBJ2-7; D unclear. CDR3 size: 14 residues. V lost 2 bases, J lost 0 bases, and 8 bases lay in between. From germline, CDR1 is SNHLY and CDR2 FYNNEI. CDR3 DNA sequence: TGTGCCAGCAGTGAAAAGGGCTTCTCCTACGAGCAGTACTTC. This translates into CASSEKGFSYEQYF.

V and J are TRBV4-2 and TRBJ1-5; no definite D call. V lost 1 base and J lost 6, with 16 bases in between. Germline CDR1 is LGHNA and CDR2 is YNFKEQ. CDR3 length equals 16 residues. CDR3 sequence: CASSQGAAVGGQPQHF. In nucleotides, the CDR3 is TGTGCCAGCAGCCAAGGAGCTGCGGTGGGAGGTCAGCCCCAGCATTTT.

The chain carries TRBV30 and TRBJ2-7; 7 bases line up with TRBD2. In germline, CDR1 is GTSNPN, CDR2 SVGIG (reference sequence). Trimming at V came to 3 bases and at J to 6 bases, leaving 11 bases not matched to a gene. This CDR3 contains 14 residues. The CDR3 sequence is CAWSRPYGTTEQYF. In DNA, the CDR3 is TGTGCCTGGAGCCGGCCCTATGGGACTACCGAGCAGTACTTC.

The V gene is TRBV11-2, the J gene TRBJ2-2; 8 bases match TRBD1. CDR1 and CDR2 (germline): SGHAT, FQNNGV. The length of the CDR3 is 16 residues. Losses at the gene ends were 4 bases for V and 4 bases for J; bases not matched to a gene: 8. CDR3 in amino acids: CASSWRSGGGTGELFF. The CDR3 region has the DNA TGTGCCAGCAGCTGGAGATCAGGGGGCGGCACCGGGGAGCTGTTTTTT.

The V call is TRBV6-1, the J call TRBJ2-7; weak D call: TRBD1 (6 bases). Between the trimmed V and J ends, which lost 5 bases and 7 bases, there was a span of 21 bases. The CDR3 contains 15 residues. Germline V gene sequence: CDR1 MNHNS, CDR2 SASEGT. The CDR3 loop is CASSTPRGPKNEQYF. Written as DNA, the CDR3 is TGTGCCAGCAGTACCCCCAGGGGCCCCAAGAATGAGCAGTACTTC.

The chain uses TRBV28 and TRBJ2-7; TRBD2 is a possible D gene (6 bases). Trimming shortened V by 7 bases and J by 0 bases, and 10 bases separated the two germline ends. This CDR3 spans 13 amino acids. CDR1 and CDR2 (germline): MDHEN, SYDVKM. DNA for the CDR3: TGTGCCAGCATGGAGCGGGTCTCCTACGAGCAGTACTTC. It codes for CASMERVSYEQYF.

The CDR3 spells CASSLEQDSKNIQYF. The DNA for the CDR3 is TGTGCCAGCAGCTTAGAACAGGATTCCAAAAACATTCAGTACTTC. The chain combines TRBV7-9 with TRBJ2-4; tentatively, D is TRBD1 (5 bases). Germline values: CDR1 SEHNR, CDR2 FQNEAQ (reference sequence). V lost 1 base and J 2 bases, leaving 9 bases between the germline ends. The CDR3 is made up of 15 amino acids.

In this sample, this clone turned up once. This chain links TRBV19 with TRBJ2-7, with 7 positions matching TRBD1. CDR1 is LNHDA and CDR2 is SQIVND in the germline V gene (reference sequence). With 6 bases clipped from V and 6 bases from J, the junction kept 17 bases outside the gene matches. This CDR3 comprises 16 residues. CDR3 DNA sequence: TGTGCCAGTAGGGTCCAGGGGGAACTGGGACCTAGCGAGCAGTACTTC. It is translated as CASRVQGELGPSEQYF.

The chain links TRBV28 to TRBJ1-1, with D possibly being TRBD1 (6 bases). The CDR3 runs 12 residues. Per the germline V gene, CDR1 is MDHEN and CDR2 is SYDVKM. Trimming removed 5 bases at V and 11 bases at J, with 15 bases between. The CDR3 DNA follows: TGTGCCAGCAGTGAACAGGGACCGGGGGCTTTCTTT. Translated: CASSEQGPGAFF.

The genes are TRBV4-3 and TRBJ2-7; possible D gene TRBD2, 7 bases. This CDR3 is built from 15 residues. V was trimmed by 0 bases and J by 4 bases, leaving 13 bases between them. Germline loops: CDR1 LGHNA, CDR2 YSLEER. CDR3 nucleotides: TGCGCCAGCAGCCAAGATCTGAGGGGGGGATACGAGCAGTACTTC. Translated: CASSQDLRGGYEQYF.

V usage is TRBV19 and J usage is TRBJ1-6; D might be TRBD1 (5 bases). The CDR3 spans 17 residues. Germline assignment: CDR1 LNHDA and CDR2 SQIVND (reference sequence). Trimming pared 3 bases from V and 0 bases from J, leaving 12 bases between. CDR3 sequence: CASSIAQGLSYNSPLHF. The CDR3 bases are TGTGCCAGTAGTATCGCCCAGGGCCTCTCCTATAATTCACCCCTCCACTTT.

The rearrangement joins TRBV6-6 to TRBJ1-2; D is unresolved. The CDR3 loop spans 13 amino acids. Germline V gene lookup returns CDR1 MNHNY and CDR2 SVGAGI (reference sequence). V lost 6 bases, J lost 2 bases, and 10 bases lay in between. CDR3 DNA sequence: TGTGCCAGCAGCCCGTCGACAAACTATGGCTACACCTTC. Amino acids: CASSPSTNYGYTF.

This chain uses TRBV5-1 with TRBJ1-4, with 7 positions matching TRBD1. This CDR3 region has 14 residues. The V and J ends lost 0 bases and 6 bases, in that order; junction bases with no gene match: 2. Per germline, CDR1 SGHRS and CDR2 YFSETQ. Here the CDR3 reads CASSLETGYEKLFF. Written as DNA, the CDR3 is TGCGCCAGCAGCTTGGAGACAGGGTATGAAAAACTGTTTTTT.